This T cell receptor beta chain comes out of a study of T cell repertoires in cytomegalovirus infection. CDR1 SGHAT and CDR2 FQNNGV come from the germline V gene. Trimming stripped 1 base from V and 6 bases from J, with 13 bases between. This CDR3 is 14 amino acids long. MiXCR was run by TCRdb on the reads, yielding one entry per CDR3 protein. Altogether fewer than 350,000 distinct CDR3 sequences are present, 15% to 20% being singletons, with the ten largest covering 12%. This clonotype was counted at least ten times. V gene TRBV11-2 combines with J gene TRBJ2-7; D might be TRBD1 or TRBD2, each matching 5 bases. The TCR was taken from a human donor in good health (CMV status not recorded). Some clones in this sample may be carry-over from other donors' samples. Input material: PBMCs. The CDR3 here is CASSLVFSGSEQYF. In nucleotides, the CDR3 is TGTGCCAGCAGCTTAGTGTTTTCAGGGAGCGAGCAGTACTTC.